Listed below are T cell receptor beta chains from one sample, sequenced in a study of beta chain features in type 1 diabetes. TCRdb's copy holds only in-frame clones and misses some; the assay was immunoSEQ multiplex PCR. The data hold hundreds of thousands of clones, with approximately 12% observed a single time. Source material: naive CD4+ T cells from blood. The receptors shown here come from a young woman with type 1 diabetes. Both conserved end residues are part of each CDR3. The D gene is left open where the match is weak. Not all rows give a size; the values are once, few, many and, for expanded clones, a class.

>.|.|TRBJ1-1|TRBV5-4
CASSTQGTNTEAFF
TGTGCCAGCTCTACACAGGGAACGAACACTGAAGCTTTCTTT
>.|.|TRBJ2-4|TRBV30
CAWSVSGAKNIQYF
TGTGCCTGGAGTGTTTCGGGGGCCAAAAACATTCAGTACTTC
>.|.|TRBJ2-3|TRBV7-2
CASSKQGTPSTDTQYF
TGTGCCAGCAGCAAACAAGGGACACCAAGCACAGATACGCAGTATTTT
>.|.|TRBJ1-5|TRBV30
CAWSRTGNQPQHF
TGTGCCTGGAGTCGGACAGGCAATCAGCCCCAGCATTTT
>few|TRBD2|TRBJ2-1|TRBV7-2
CASSRTSGSWEQFF
TGTGCCAGCAGTCGAACTAGCGGGAGTTGGGAGCAGTTCTTC
>.|.|TRBJ2-3|TRBV11-3
CASIRTGTDTQYF
TGTGCCAGCATCCGTACAGGGACAGATACGCAGTATTTT
>few|.|TRBJ1-1|TRBV6-5
CASSFARVTEAFF
TGTGCCAGCAGTTTTGCCAGGGTCACTGAAGCTTTCTTT
>.|.|TRBJ1-2|TRBV5-4
CASSQEYSYGYTF
TGTGCCAGCAGCCAAGAGTACTCCTATGGCTACACCTTC
>.|.|TRBJ1-1|TRBV29-1
CSAGRLNTEAFF
TGCAGCGCGGGAAGGCTGAACACTGAAGCTTTCTTT
>few|.|TRBJ2-7|TRBV29-1
CSVAGGRESYEQYF
TGCAGCGTTGCGGGCGGACGGGAATCGTACGAGCAGTACTTC
>.|TRBD2|TRBJ2-1|TRBV7-2
CASSTTSGVSYNEQFF
TGTGCCAGCAGCACAACTAGCGGGGTCTCCTACAATGAGCAGTTCTTC
>.|.|TRBJ2-3|TRBV7-6
CASSSVAASTDTQYF
TGTGCCAGCAGCTCTGTAGCGGCTAGCACAGATACGCAGTATTTT
>.|.|TRBJ2-5|TRBV7-7
CASSLAPRGMETQYF
TGTGCCAGCAGCTTAGCGCCCAGGGGAATGGAGACCCAGTACTTC
>.|.|TRBJ1-2|TRBV4-3
CASSQDIPYGYTF
TGCGCCAGCAGCCAAGATATCCCCTATGGCTACACCTTC
>.|.|TRBJ1-2|TRBV10-3
CAISESPGDNYGYTF
TGTGCCATCAGTGAGTCGCCAGGTGATAACTATGGCTACACCTTC
>few|TRBD1|TRBJ2-7|TRBV28
CASSLTGKEYF
TGTGCCAGCAGTCTGACAGGGAAGGAGTACTTC
>few|TRBD1|TRBJ1-5|TRBV5-5
CASSKGTDPQPQHF
TGTGCCAGCAGCAAAGGGACAGATCCCCAGCCCCAGCATTTT
>.|.|TRBJ1-1|TRBV19
CASSIAGMNTEAFF
TGTGCCAGTAGTATTGCGGGGATGAACACTGAAGCTTTCTTT
>few|TRBD1|TRBJ1-1|TRBV11-2
CASSNRQGDTEAFF
TGTGCCAGCAGCAACCGACAGGGGGACACTGAAGCTTTCTTT
>few|TRBD1|TRBJ2-7|TRBV18
CASSPQGAREQYF
TGTGCCAGCTCACCCCAGGGGGCAAGAGAGCAGTACTTC
>.|.|TRBJ2-7|TRBV7-2
CASTEDRAYEQYF
TGTGCCAGCACCGAGGACAGAGCCTACGAGCAGTACTTC
>few|TRBD1|TRBJ1-5|TRBV29-1
CSVDWDRGNYSNQPQHF
TGCAGCGTTGATTGGGACAGGGGCAATTATAGCAATCAGCCCCAGCATTTT
>few|.|TRBJ2-7|TRBV14
CASSLFLRGRELDEQYF
TGTGCCAGCAGCCTCTTCCTAAGGGGGAGGGAACTGGACGAGCAGTACTTC
>few|TRBD1|TRBJ2-7|TRBV7-2
CASSSTGEQYF
TGTGCCAGCAGCTCGACAGGGGAACAGTACTTC
>.|.|TRBJ2-3|TRBV28
CASSLMGSDTQYF
TGTGCCAGCAGTTTAATGGGCTCAGATACGCAGTATTTT
>few|.|TRBJ1-3|TRBV9
CASSLDLRPGNTIYF
TGTGCCAGCAGCCTTGACTTACGCCCTGGAAACACCATATATTTT